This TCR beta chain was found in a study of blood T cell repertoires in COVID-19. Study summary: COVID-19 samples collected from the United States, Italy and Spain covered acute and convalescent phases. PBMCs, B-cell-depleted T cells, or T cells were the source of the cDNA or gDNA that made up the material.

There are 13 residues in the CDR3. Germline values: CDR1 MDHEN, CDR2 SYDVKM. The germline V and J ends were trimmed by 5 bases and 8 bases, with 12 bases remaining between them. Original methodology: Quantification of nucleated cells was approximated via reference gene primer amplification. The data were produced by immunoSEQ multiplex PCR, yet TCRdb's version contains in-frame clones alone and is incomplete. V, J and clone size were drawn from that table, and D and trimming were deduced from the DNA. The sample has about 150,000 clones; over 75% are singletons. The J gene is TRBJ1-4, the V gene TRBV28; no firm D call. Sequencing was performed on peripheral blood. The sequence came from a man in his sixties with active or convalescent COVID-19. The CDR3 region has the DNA TGTGCCAGCAGTGGAGGAGGGAGCGAAAAACTGTTTTTT. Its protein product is CASSGGGSEKLFF.